The 11 T cell receptor beta chains listed next were all sequenced from one sample in a study of post-analysis software for immune sequencing data (dated by TCRdb to about 2015). Here is what the overall study found, with its caveats: Significantly higher frequencies in patients than in controls were found for about 5 TRBV segments, including TRBV5-6, TRBV5-1 and TRBV20-1.

For these receptors, no antigen is known. Library preparation was by PCR. Sequencing was performed on an Illumina HiSeq 2500. To reduce PCR and sequencing biases, unique molecular identifiers were built into the TCR beta cDNA libraries. TCRdb reanalyzed the raw reads on its own, using fastp at Q25 for trimming and MiXCR for clone calling, and kept in-frame beta chains. Each entry merges the rows of one CDR3 protein and shows their most common DNA and genes. The sample contains around 770,000 distinct CDR3 sequences, roughly 46% of them found a single time. The top ten hold approximately 5% of the sample. Sequenced sample: blood. The receptors were sampled from a girl aged 10-17 years with multiple sclerosis.

The chain combines TRBV4-2 with TRBJ1-2; unclear D gene. Looked up from germline, CDR1 is LGHNA and CDR2 is YNFKEQ. Trimming stripped 0 bases from V and 6 bases from J, with 8 bases between. The CDR3 runs 13 residues. CDR3 nucleotides: TGTGCCAGCAGCCAAGATCCTGTCCATGGCTACACCTTC. This encodes CASSQDPVHGYTF.

This clonotype showed up many times. The CDR3 here is CAISDPPSSGANVLTF. Written as DNA, the CDR3 is TGTGCCATCAGTGACCCCCCTTCCTCTGGGGCCAACGTCCTGACTTTC. The chain couples TRBV10-3 to TRBJ2-6, with D unresolved. V lost 3 bases, J lost 0 bases, and 9 bases lay in between. Germline V gives CDR1 ENHRY, CDR2 SYGVKD. This CDR3 is 16 amino acids long.

V usage is TRBV9 and J usage is TRBJ1-2; weak D call: TRBD1 (6 bases). The germline gives CDR1 SGDLS, CDR2 YYNGEE. CDR3 size: 15 residues. V lost 4 bases, J lost 0 bases, and 13 bases lay in between. The CDR3 is CASSISGEANYGYTF. CDR3 DNA sequence: TGTGCCAGCAGCATCTCAGGGGAAGCTAACTATGGCTACACCTTC.

The sample holds one count of this clonotype. The chain couples TRBV30 to TRBJ2-7, with a weak D call TRBD2 (5 bases). V was trimmed by 1 base and J by 2 bases, leaving 9 bases between them. The germline gives CDR1 GTSNPN, CDR2 SVGIG (reference sequence). The CDR3 contains 13 residues. CDR3 DNA sequence: TGTGCCTGGAGTGGAGACTACCCCTACGAGCAGTACTTC. Residues: CAWSGDYPYEQYF.

This rearrangement joins TRBV6-5 to TRBJ2-5; unclear D gene. This CDR3 spans 14 amino acids. Deletions cut 0 bases from V and 1 base from J, with 6 bases between. Germline V gene lookup returns CDR1 MNHEY and CDR2 SVGAGI. DNA for the CDR3: TGTGCCAGCAGTTACTCGAATGTCCAAGAGACCCAGTACTTC. It is translated as CASSYSNVQETQYF.

The V call is TRBV7-6, the J call TRBJ2-1; tentatively, D is TRBD1 or TRBD2 (6 bases each). V was cut by 0 bases and J by 7 bases, with 19 bases left in between. This CDR3 spans 17 amino acids. Germline V CDR1 and CDR2: SGHVS, FNYEAQ. The CDR3 region has the DNA TGTGCCAGCAGCTTAGCCTACCGGGGTCGCGGGACAAATGAGCAGTTCTTC. Protein product: CASSLAYRGRGTNEQFF. The whole variable domain, filled in from reference TRBV7-6 and TRBJ2-1, reads GAGVSQSPRYKVTKRGQDVALRCDPISGHVSLYWYRQALGQGPEFLTYFNYEAQQDKSGLPNDRFSAERPEGSISTLTIQRTEQRDSAMYRCASSLAYRGRGTNEQFFGPGTRLTVL.

The CDR3 here is CSAPSQGAPSGANVLTF. CDR3 DNA sequence: TGCAGTGCTCCTTCCCAGGGCGCCCCCTCTGGGGCCAACGTCCTGACTTTC. The chain combines TRBV20-1 with TRBJ2-6; possibly TRBD1 for D (5 bases). V dropped 5 bases and J dropped 0 bases, with 17 bases sitting between them. The CDR3 spans 17 residues. Germline CDR1 reads DFQATT; CDR2 reads SNEGSKA (reference sequence).

The chain couples TRBV7-3 to TRBJ2-1; 12 bases line up with TRBD2. The length of the CDR3 is 15 residues. Trimming removed 7 bases from V and 4 bases from J; junction bases left unmatched: 5. The germline V gene encodes CDR1 SGHTA and CDR2 FQGTGA. In DNA, the CDR3 is TGTGCCAGCACCTGGGGACTAGCGGGTTACAATGAGCAGTTCTTC. It is translated as CASTWGLAGYNEQFF.

In its sample, this clonotype was seen a few times. The V gene is TRBV24-1, the J gene TRBJ2-5, with D perhaps TRBD1 (5 bases). The CDR3 spans 13 residues. Trimming took 10 bases from V and 0 from J, leaving 11 bases between them. Germline V gene data show CDR1 as KGHDR and CDR2 as SFDVKD. CDR3 coding DNA: TGTGCCACAGGGGCCGAGTACCAAGAGACCCAGTACTTC. Its translation: CATGAEYQETQYF.

V gene TRBV7-9 combines with J gene TRBJ1-2; 9 bases fit TRBD1. The ends lost 5 bases at V and 4 bases at J; junction bases unmatched: 11. The CDR3 has 16 residues. In germline, CDR1 is SEHNR, CDR2 FQNEAQ (reference sequence). DNA for the CDR3: TGTGCCAGCAGCCCCCCCGGGACAGGGAACGGCTATGGCTACACCTTC. This gives the protein CASSPPGTGNGYGYTF. Based on the CDR3 plus reference TRBV7-9 and TRBJ1-2, the full variable domain is DTGVSQNPRHKITKRGQNVTFRCDPISEHNRLYWYRQTLGQGPEFLTYFQNEAQLEKSRLLSDRFSAERPKGSFSTLEIQRTEQGDSAMYLCASSPPGTGNGYGYTFGSGTRLTVV.

The chain joins TRBV25-1 to TRBJ1-1; D not certain. CDR3 length: 13 residues. CDR1 is MGHDK and CDR2 is SYGVNS in the germline V gene. V was shortened by 2 bases and J by 6 bases, with 10 bases between the two germline ends. The CDR3 spells CASSEERGSEAFF. CDR3 DNA: TGTGCCAGCAGTGAAGAACGGGGTTCTGAAGCTTTCTTT.